The next 3 T cell receptor beta chains were all read from a single sample in a study of OX40 agonist ivuxolimab in advanced cancers. Assay used: immunoSEQ multiplex PCR; TCRdb lists only in-frame clones, some missing. This table has 70,000 to 80,000 clones, 86% appearing once. The material was CD4+ or CD8+ T cells sorted from blood, obtained in a trial of the OX40 agonist ivuxolimab. The receptors were sampled from an adult with an advanced solid tumor such as melanoma, head and neck, liver or kidney cancer.

In this sample, this clone turned up once. The V and J genes are TRBV9 and TRBJ2-2; 8 nucleotides align to TRBD2. The CDR3 is 14 residues long. The V and J ends lost 8 bases and 1 base, in that order; junction bases with no gene match: 4. The germline gives CDR1 SGDLS, CDR2 YYNGEE. The CDR3 loop is CASNLAGNTGELFF. DNA for the CDR3: TGTGCCAGTAACCTAGCGGGGAACACCGGGGAGCTGTTTTTT.

The chain joins TRBV7-8 to TRBJ2-1, with 9 bases fitting TRBD2. There are 16 residues in the CDR3. V shed 2 bases, J shed 6 bases, and the junction held 8 bases outside the gene matches. Germline CDR1 SGHVS, CDR2 FQNEAQ. CDR3 coding DNA: TGTGCCAGCAGCTTATTACCGGGACTAGCACTCAATGAGCAGTTCTTC. Translation gives CASSLLPGLALNEQFF.

With respect to this clone: The sample carries other DNA sequences with the same CDR3. The chain couples TRBV28 to TRBJ1-1, with no clear D. The CDR3 runs to 13 residues. Germline V lookup: CDR1 MDHEN, CDR2 SYDVKM. Trimming took 4 bases from V and 5 from J, leaving 11 bases between them. DNA of the CDR3: TGTGCCAGCAGTTCCCCGGCCTCGACTGAAGCTTTCTTT. It specifies CASSSPASTEAFF.